This T cell receptor (beta chain) was identified in a study of tumor-infiltrating lymphocytes in primary liver carcinoma. For the study at large: Surgical resection was used to treat these primary liver carcinoma patients. Stage T1-T3 N0M0 and a size of 4.2 to 10 cm characterized the tumors. Study-level points and caveats: Tumor-adjacent and tumor-blood pairs shared a smaller degree of overlap than tumor region pairs.

As concerns this clonotype: Its antigen is not known.

Germline CDR1 and CDR2: SEHNR and FQNEAQ (reference sequence). The CDR3 sequence is 13 residues long. V was clipped by 5 bases and J by 8 bases; unmatched bases: 5. The investigators made TCR beta cDNA from approximately 510 ng total RNA, using a constant-region primer. A slightly modified ARM-PCR protocol with three nested multiplex PCR rounds produced these TCR beta libraries. Researchers ran the first two PCR rounds for roughly 10 cycles each with TRBV1-TRBV30 forward primers and a C-beta reverse primer. Via MiXCR, TCRdb re-called the multiplex PCR reads, giving one row per CDR3 protein. The table lists 310,000 or so distinct CDR3 sequences, approximately 54% of them singletons. The source of the blood RNA was unsorted whole blood, and germline DNA was extracted as well. Prior to the surgical procedure, about 3.7 milliliters of peripheral blood were collected.

The receptor comes from a woman in her twenties or thirties with primary liver carcinoma and hepatitis B virus infection. The V call is TRBV7-9, the J call TRBJ1-4; 7 nucleotides line up with TRBD1. The sequencing input was peripheral blood. This chain's CDR3 is CASSPGGWEKLFF. Here the CDR3 DNA reads TGTGCCAGCAGCCCAGGGGGTTGGGAAAAACTGTTTTTT.